The sequence of this TCR beta chain was determined in a study of blood T cells in healthy people across ages. V dropped 7 bases and J dropped 2 bases, with 17 bases sitting between them. The CDR3 runs to 15 residues. Per the germline V gene, CDR1 is LGHNT and CDR2 is FRNRAP. With a J-beta primer mix and a sample-barcoded 5' primer, a second PCR ran about 7 to 12 cycles. Every cDNA molecule carried a tag from a template-switch adaptor bearing 12 random nucleotides. There were at least 2.5 million CDR3-containing paired-end reads obtained from each sample. TCRdb reprocessed the 5' RACE reads via MiXCR and lists one record per CDR3 protein. The table has fewer than 1 million distinct CDR3 sequences, more than 40% seen once.

J is TRBJ2-5 and V is TRBV12-5; unclear D gene. Sequenced input: blood. The receptor's source is a man aged 60-69 years in good health. DNA for the CDR3: TGTGCTAGTGTCAAACCGATCATAATTCAAGAGACCCAGTACTTC. Residues: CASVKPIIIQETQYF.